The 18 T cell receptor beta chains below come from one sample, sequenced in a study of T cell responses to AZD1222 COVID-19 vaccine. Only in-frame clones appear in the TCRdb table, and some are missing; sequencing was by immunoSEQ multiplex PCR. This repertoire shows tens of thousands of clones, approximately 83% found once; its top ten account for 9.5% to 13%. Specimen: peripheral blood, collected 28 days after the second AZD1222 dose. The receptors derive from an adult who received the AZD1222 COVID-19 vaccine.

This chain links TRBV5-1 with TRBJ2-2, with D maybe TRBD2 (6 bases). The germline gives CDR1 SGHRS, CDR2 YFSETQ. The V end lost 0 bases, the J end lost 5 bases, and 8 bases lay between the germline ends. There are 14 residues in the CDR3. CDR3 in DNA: TGCGCCAGCAGCTTGGATCGGGGGACCGGGGAGCTGTTTTTT. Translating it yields CASSLDRGTGELFF.

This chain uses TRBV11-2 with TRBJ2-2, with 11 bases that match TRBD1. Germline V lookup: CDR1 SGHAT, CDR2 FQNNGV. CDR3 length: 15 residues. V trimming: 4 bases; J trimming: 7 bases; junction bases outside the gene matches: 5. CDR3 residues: CASSSDRGQGGELFF. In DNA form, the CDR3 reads TGTGCCAGCAGCTCGGACAGGGGGCAGGGCGGGGAGCTGTTTTTT.

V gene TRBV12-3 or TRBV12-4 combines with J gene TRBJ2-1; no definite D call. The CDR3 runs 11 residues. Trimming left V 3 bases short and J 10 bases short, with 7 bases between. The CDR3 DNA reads TGTGCCAGCAGTTTGATTGGCGAGCAGTTCTTC. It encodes CASSLIGEQFF.

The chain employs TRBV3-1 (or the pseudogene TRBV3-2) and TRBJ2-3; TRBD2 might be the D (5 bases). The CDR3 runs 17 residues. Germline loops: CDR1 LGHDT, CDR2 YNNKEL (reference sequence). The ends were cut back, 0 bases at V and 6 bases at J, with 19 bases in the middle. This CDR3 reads CASSQDGSGAYRDTQYF. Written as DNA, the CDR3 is TGTGCCAGCAGCCAAGATGGAAGCGGAGCCTACCGTGATACGCAGTATTTT.

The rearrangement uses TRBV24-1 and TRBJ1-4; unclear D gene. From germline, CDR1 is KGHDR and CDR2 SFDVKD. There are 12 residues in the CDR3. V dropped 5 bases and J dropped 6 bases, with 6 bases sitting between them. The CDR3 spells CATSGVDEKLFF. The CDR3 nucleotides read TGTGCCACCAGTGGTGTGGATGAAAAACTGTTTTTT.

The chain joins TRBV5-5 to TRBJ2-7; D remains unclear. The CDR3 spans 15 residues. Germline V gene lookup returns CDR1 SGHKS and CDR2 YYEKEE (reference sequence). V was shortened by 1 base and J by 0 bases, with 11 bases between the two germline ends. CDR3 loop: CASSLIRAGSYEQYF. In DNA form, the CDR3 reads TGTGCCAGCAGCTTGATACGGGCAGGCTCCTACGAGCAGTACTTC.

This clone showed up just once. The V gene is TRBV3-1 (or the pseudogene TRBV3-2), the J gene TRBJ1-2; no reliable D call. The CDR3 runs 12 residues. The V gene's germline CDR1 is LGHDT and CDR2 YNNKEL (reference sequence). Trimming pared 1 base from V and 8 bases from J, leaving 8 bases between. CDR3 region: CASSQAVKGYTF. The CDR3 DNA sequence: TGTGCCAGCAGCCAAGCGGTGAAAGGCTACACCTTC.

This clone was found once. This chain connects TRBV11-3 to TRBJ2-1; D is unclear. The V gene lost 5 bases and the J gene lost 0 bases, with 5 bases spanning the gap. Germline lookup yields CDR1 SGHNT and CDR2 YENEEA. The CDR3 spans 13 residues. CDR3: CASSPSSYNEQFF. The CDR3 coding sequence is TGTGCCAGCAGCCCTAGCTCCTACAATGAGCAGTTCTTC.

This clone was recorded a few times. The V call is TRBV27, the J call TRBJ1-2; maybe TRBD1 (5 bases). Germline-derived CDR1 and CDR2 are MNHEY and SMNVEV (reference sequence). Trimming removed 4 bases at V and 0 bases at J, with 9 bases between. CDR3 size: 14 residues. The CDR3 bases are TGTGCCAGCAGTTCCAGGGCGGCTAACTATGGCTACACCTTC. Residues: CASSSRAANYGYTF.

The CDR3, as DNA: TGTGCCAGCAGCCTCCGTTCGGGCTTTCCCCACACCGGGGAGCTGTTTTTT. This codes for CASSLRSGFPHTGELFF. The V and J genes are TRBV7-6 and TRBJ2-2, with D unresolved. V lost 5 bases and J lost 3, with 19 bases in between. This CDR3 has 17 residues. CDR1 is SGHVS and CDR2 is FNYEAQ in the germline V gene. The whole variable domain, filled in from reference TRBV7-6 and TRBJ2-2, reads GAGVSQSPRYKVTKRGQDVALRCDPISGHVSLYWYRQALGQGPEFLTYFNYEAQQDKSGLPNDRFSAERPEGSISTLTIQRTEQRDSAMYRCASSLRSGFPHTGELFFGEGSRLTVL.

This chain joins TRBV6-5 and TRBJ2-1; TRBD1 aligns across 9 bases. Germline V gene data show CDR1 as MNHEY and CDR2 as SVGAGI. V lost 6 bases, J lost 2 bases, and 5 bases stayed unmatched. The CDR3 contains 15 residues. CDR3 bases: TGTGCCAGCAGCTGGACAGGGGACACCTACAATGAGCAGTTCTTC. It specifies CASSWTGDTYNEQFF.

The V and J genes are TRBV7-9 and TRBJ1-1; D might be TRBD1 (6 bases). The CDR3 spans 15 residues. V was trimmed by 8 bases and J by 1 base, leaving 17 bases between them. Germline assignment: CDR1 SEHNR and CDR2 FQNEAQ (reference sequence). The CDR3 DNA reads TGTGCCAGCGCTTGGCAGGTGGGGGCGAACACTGAAGCTTTCTTT. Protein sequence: CASAWQVGANTEAFF.

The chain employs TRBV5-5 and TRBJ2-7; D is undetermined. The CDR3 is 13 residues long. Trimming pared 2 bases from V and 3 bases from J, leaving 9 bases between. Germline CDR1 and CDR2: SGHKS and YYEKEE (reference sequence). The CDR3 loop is CASSLRSYYEQYV. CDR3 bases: TGTGCCAGCAGCTTACGTTCCTACTACGAGCAGTACGTC.

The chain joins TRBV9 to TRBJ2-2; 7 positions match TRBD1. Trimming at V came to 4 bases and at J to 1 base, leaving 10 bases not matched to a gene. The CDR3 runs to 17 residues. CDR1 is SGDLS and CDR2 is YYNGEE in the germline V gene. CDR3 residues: CASSPRRTGRNTGELFF. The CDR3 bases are TGTGCCAGCAGCCCACGCCGGACAGGTCGGAACACCGGGGAGCTGTTTTTT.

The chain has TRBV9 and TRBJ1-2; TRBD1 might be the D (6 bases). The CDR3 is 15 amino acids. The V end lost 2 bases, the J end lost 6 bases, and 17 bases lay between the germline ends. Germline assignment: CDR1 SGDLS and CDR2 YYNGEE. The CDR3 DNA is TGTGCCAGCAGCGTGGGGGGGCGACCGACGGATGGCTACACCTTC. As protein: CASSVGGRPTDGYTF.

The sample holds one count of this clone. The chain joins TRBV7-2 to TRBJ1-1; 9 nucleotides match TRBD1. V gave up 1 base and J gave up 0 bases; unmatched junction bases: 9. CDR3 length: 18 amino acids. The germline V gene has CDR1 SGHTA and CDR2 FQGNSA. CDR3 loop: CASSLDFTGGAVNTEAFF. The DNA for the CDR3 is TGTGCCAGCAGCTTAGATTTTACAGGGGGCGCGGTGAACACTGAAGCTTTCTTT.

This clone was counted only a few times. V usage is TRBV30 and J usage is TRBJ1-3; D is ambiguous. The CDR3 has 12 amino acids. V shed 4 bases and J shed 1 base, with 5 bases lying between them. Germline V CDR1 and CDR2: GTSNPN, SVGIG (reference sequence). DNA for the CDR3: TGTGCCTGGAAACGATCTGGAAACACCATATATTTT. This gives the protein CAWKRSGNTIYF.

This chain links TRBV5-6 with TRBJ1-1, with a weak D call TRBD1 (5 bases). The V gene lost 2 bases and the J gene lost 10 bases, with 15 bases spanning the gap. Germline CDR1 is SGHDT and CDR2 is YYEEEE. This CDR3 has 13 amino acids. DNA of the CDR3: TGTGCCAGCAGCTTAGGGCAGCCCGGGGGAGCTTTCTTT. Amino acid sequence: CASSLGQPGGAFF.